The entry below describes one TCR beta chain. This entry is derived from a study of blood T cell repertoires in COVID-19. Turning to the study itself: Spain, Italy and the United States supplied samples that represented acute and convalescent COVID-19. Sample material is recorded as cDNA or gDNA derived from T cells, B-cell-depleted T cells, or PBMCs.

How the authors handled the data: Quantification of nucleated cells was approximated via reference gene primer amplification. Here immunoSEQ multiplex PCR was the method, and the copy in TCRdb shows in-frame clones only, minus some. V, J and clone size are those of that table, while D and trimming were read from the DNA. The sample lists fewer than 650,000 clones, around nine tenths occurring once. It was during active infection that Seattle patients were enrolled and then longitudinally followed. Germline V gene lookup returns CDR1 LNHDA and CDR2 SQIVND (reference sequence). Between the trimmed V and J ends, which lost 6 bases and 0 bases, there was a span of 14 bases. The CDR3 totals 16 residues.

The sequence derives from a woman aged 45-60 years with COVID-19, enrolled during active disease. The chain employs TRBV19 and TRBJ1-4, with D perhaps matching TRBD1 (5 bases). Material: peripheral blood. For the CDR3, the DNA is TGTGCCAGTAGAGGAATGGGGGGTGCAACTAATGAAAAACTGTTTTTT. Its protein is CASRGMGGATNEKLFF.